The 30 T cell receptor beta chains given below trace back to one sample, sequenced in a study of blood T cell repertoires in COVID-19. TCRdb's table, derived via immunoSEQ multiplex PCR, lists solely in-frame clones and lacks some. The sample carries 150,000 or so clones, approximately 90% recorded once. Sequencing was done on a sample of peripheral blood. These receptors all stem from a woman aged 70-85 years with acute or convalescent COVID-19.

The V and J genes are TRBV21-1 and TRBJ2-7; the table calls TRBD2, which could not be checked here. TRBV21-1 is a known pseudogene. This CDR3 contains 16 residues. The CDR3 sequence: CAIRQASGGTSYEQYV. In nucleotides, the CDR3 is TGTGCCATCCGGCAGGCTAGCGGGGGGACTTCCTACGAGCAGTACGTC.

The V and J genes are TRBV18 and TRBJ1-1; 11 positions agree with TRBD1. Germline loops: CDR1 KGHSH, CDR2 LQKENI. The V gene end was trimmed by 10 bases and the J gene end by 1 base; junction bases not matched to a gene: 11. There are 16 residues in the CDR3. The CDR3 DNA reads TGTGCCACCTCGGGAGGACAGGGGGCTAGGAACACTGAAGCTTTCTTT. As protein: CATSGGQGARNTEAFF.

This clone was seen a few times. The chain carries TRBV7-9 and TRBJ1-3; D not certain. V gave up 2 bases and J gave up 5 bases, with 16 bases separating them. The germline gives CDR1 SEHNR, CDR2 FQNEAQ (reference sequence). The CDR3 has 16 amino acids. The CDR3 DNA reads TGTGCCAGCAGCTTATATACAGAACCTCGCCGAAACACCATATATTTT. Its translation is CASSLYTEPRRNTIYF.

This chain uses TRBV6-6 with TRBJ1-2; D might be TRBD1 (6 bases). V lost 0 bases and J 7 bases, leaving 15 bases between the germline ends. Germline CDR1 and CDR2: MNHNY and SVGAGI (reference sequence). CDR3 size: 15 residues. As DNA, the CDR3 is TGTGCCAGCAGTTACTCGCAGGCGGGGGGCACTGGCTACACCTTC. Amino acids: CASSYSQAGGTGYTF.

J is TRBJ2-2 and V is TRBV6-5; 10 nucleotides match TRBD2. The V gene end was trimmed by 4 bases and the J gene end by 1 base; junction bases not matched to a gene: 3. Germline V gene data show CDR1 as MNHEY and CDR2 as SVGAGI. The CDR3 consists of 16 residues. The CDR3 DNA reads TGTGCCAGCAGTTCCACTAGCGGGGAGAACACCGGGGAGCTGTTTTTT. Translation gives CASSSTSGENTGELFF.

The rearrangement links TRBV5-6 to TRBJ2-2, with 9 bases lining up with TRBD2. This CDR3 comprises 17 residues. The germline V gene encodes CDR1 SGHDT and CDR2 YYEEEE. Trimming took 1 base from V and 4 from J; bases not matched to a gene: 8. DNA of the CDR3: TGTGCCAGCAGCTTGCGTCCTAGCGGGGTGGCCACCGGGGAGCTGTTTTTT. Protein product: CASSLRPSGVATGELFF.

This clone is a singleton in its sample. The rearrangement uses TRBV27 and TRBJ2-6; D is uncertain. This CDR3 spans 15 amino acids. Germline V CDR1 and CDR2: MNHEY, SMNVEV (reference sequence). Trimming cost V 3 bases and J 0 bases, with 6 bases left between them. As DNA, the CDR3 is TGTGCCAGCAGTTTGCTGAGCTCTGGGGCCAACGTCCTGACTTTC. Translating it yields CASSLLSSGANVLTF.

The chain is built from TRBV9 and TRBJ1-6, with 7 bases matching TRBD1. The germline V gene has CDR1 SGDLS and CDR2 YYNGEE. The CDR3 spans 14 residues. Trimming removed 4 bases from V and 5 bases from J; junction bases left unmatched: 3. Here the CDR3 reads CASSSDRNNSPLHF. The CDR3 coding sequence is TGTGCCAGCAGCTCGGACAGGAATAATTCACCCCTCCACTTT.

This chain connects TRBV7-3 to TRBJ2-3; 7 bases agree with TRBD2. The germline gives CDR1 SGHTA, CDR2 FQGTGA. Trimming removed 5 bases from V and 5 bases from J; junction bases left unmatched: 10. This CDR3 comprises 15 residues. DNA for the CDR3: TGTGCCAGCAGCGACCGTAGCGGGCCCAGAGATACGCAGTATTTT. Its protein is CASSDRSGPRDTQYF.

The CDR3 sequence: CSVEIFAGGTDTQYF. In nucleotides, the CDR3 is TGCAGCGTTGAAATTTTCGCGGGGGGCACAGATACGCAGTATTTT. The rearrangement uses TRBV29-1 and TRBJ2-3; 7 bases agree with TRBD2. The CDR3 loop spans 15 amino acids. V was clipped by 2 bases and J by 1 base; unmatched bases: 6. The germline V gene has CDR1 SQVTM and CDR2 ANQGSEA.

V gene TRBV7-3 combines with J gene TRBJ2-1; D call uncertain. V lost 3 bases, J lost 0 bases, and 9 bases lay in between. This CDR3 region has 15 residues. Germline CDR1 SGHTA, CDR2 FQGTGA. This chain's CDR3 is CASSLRRSSYNEQFF. The CDR3 DNA sequence: TGTGCCAGCAGCTTGAGACGGAGCTCCTACAATGAGCAGTTCTTC.

V is TRBV19 and J is TRBJ2-1; 9 nucleotides align to TRBD2. V lost 3 bases to trimming and J lost 7 bases; unmatched junction nucleotides: 7. Per the germline V gene, CDR1 is LNHDA and CDR2 is SQIVND (reference sequence). The CDR3 runs 15 residues. CDR3 loop: CASSILGGGVNEQFF. The CDR3 nucleotides are TGTGCCAGTAGTATCTTAGGCGGGGGGGTGAATGAGCAGTTCTTC.

This chain links TRBV2 with TRBJ1-5; TRBD1 agrees at 8 bases. Per the germline V gene, CDR1 is SNHLY and CDR2 is FYNNEI. CDR3 length: 13 residues. Trimming cost V 7 bases and J 7 bases; bases outside gene matches: 6. The CDR3 reads CASTTGVGQPQHF. DNA of the CDR3: TGTGCCAGCACGACAGGGGTGGGCCAGCCCCAGCATTTT.

The V call is TRBV25-1, the J call TRBJ2-3; a weak D match, TRBD1 (5 bases). CDR1 and CDR2 (germline): MGHDK, SYGVNS. The CDR3 extends over 12 amino acids. This chain's CDR3 is CATTGQGDTQYF. In DNA form, the CDR3 reads TGTGCTACGACCGGGCAGGGAGATACGCAGTATTTT.

CDR3 in DNA: TGTGCCAGCAGCCCTAACAGCCTATCCTACAATGAGCAGTTCTTC. It codes for CASSPNSLSYNEQFF. The chain is built from TRBV7-9 and TRBJ2-1; no firm D call. Trimming took off 5 bases at V and 1 base at J, with 12 bases between the two ends. Per germline, CDR1 SEHNR and CDR2 FQNEAQ (reference sequence). The CDR3 runs to 15 residues.

The V gene is TRBV2, the J gene TRBJ1-4, with D tentatively TRBD1 (5 bases). The CDR3 has 15 residues. The germline V and J ends were trimmed by 3 bases and 7 bases, with 15 bases remaining between them. The germline V gene encodes CDR1 SNHLY and CDR2 FYNNEI. In DNA, the CDR3 is TGTGCCAGCAGTGAGACAGCTAGTAAGGCTGAAAAACTGTTTTTT. Residues: CASSETASKAEKLFF.

CDR3 loop: CASRGQGVGTEAFF. The CDR3 nucleotides read TGTGCCAGCAGGGGACAGGGGGTGGGCACTGAAGCTTTCTTT. The V and J genes are TRBV6-4 and TRBJ1-1; 11 nucleotides align to TRBD1. CDR1 is MRHNA and CDR2 is SNTAGT in the germline V gene. There are 14 residues in the CDR3. V lost 6 bases, J lost 4 bases, and 4 bases stayed unmatched.

This chain uses TRBV6-1 with TRBJ1-2; D is possibly TRBD1 (6 bases). The CDR3 loop spans 17 amino acids. CDR1 is MNHNS and CDR2 is SASEGT in the germline V gene. Trimming shortened V by 6 bases and J by 2 bases, and 22 bases separated the two germline ends. CDR3 sequence (DNA): TGTGCCAGCAGGGAACAACCTTTGGGGCAGGGGAACTATGGCTACACCTTC. This encodes CASREQPLGQGNYGYTF.

The rearrangement links TRBV6-5 to TRBJ1-5; D gene uncertain. V dropped 6 bases and J dropped 0 bases, with 12 bases sitting between them. Per the germline V gene, CDR1 is MNHEY and CDR2 is SVGAGI. The CDR3 spans 15 residues. The CDR3 loop reads CASRLDGDSNQPQHF. The CDR3 nucleotides read TGTGCCAGCAGACTTGACGGGGATAGCAATCAGCCCCAGCATTTT.

The chain's CDR3 is CASSLGPGAGNQPQHF. DNA of the CDR3: TGTGCCAGCAGCTTAGGTCCAGGGGCAGGCAATCAGCCCCAGCATTTT. The V call is TRBV7-2, the J call TRBJ1-5; D is perhaps TRBD1 (6 bases). V was cut by 1 base and J by 2 bases, with 12 bases left in between. The germline V gene has CDR1 SGHTA and CDR2 FQGNSA. The CDR3 consists of 16 residues.

This rearrangement joins TRBV2 to TRBJ2-5; 16 positions match TRBD2. Trimming at V came to 5 bases and at J to 0 bases, leaving 12 bases not matched to a gene. The CDR3 is 20 residues long. From germline, CDR1 is SNHLY and CDR2 FYNNEI. The CDR3 region has the DNA TGTGCCAGCAGTCACACCGGGACTAGCGGGGGGGCCATGTACCAAGAGACCCAGTACTTC. Its translation is CASSHTGTSGGAMYQETQYF.

The chain combines TRBV18 with TRBJ2-7; D might be TRBD2 (5 bases). Germline CDR1 and CDR2: KGHSH and LQKENI. V was shortened by 4 bases and J by 2 bases, with 9 bases between the two germline ends. CDR3 length: 13 amino acids. CDR3 DNA sequence: TGTGCCAGCTCACAGGGAGATACCTACGAGCAGTACGTC. Protein: CASSQGDTYEQYV.

This clone is a singleton in its sample. The V gene is TRBV19, the J gene TRBJ2-5; 10 nucleotides line up with TRBD1. This CDR3 is built from 19 residues. The junction had 18 bases not matched to a gene; V was cut back by 5 bases and J by 3 bases. Germline lookup yields CDR1 LNHDA and CDR2 SQIVND (reference sequence). The CDR3 loop reads CASSGERTGGRSLKETQYF. The CDR3 nucleotides are TGTGCCAGTAGTGGGGAACGGACAGGGGGAAGGTCTTTGAAAGAGACCCAGTACTTC.

J is TRBJ2-1 and V is TRBV13; 14 nucleotides align to TRBD2. V lost 3 bases, J lost 8 bases, and 9 bases stayed unmatched. The CDR3 contains 17 residues. CDR1 PRHDT and CDR2 FYEKMQ come from the germline V gene (reference sequence). The CDR3 nucleotides are TGTGCCAGCAGCTTGTATTCCGGGACTAGCGGGGGCGATGAGCAGTTCTTC. It specifies CASSLYSGTSGGDEQFF.

The V gene is TRBV27, the J gene TRBJ1-5; 9 bases align to TRBD1. CDR1 and CDR2 from the germline V gene are MNHEY and SMNVEV (reference sequence). The CDR3 contains 16 residues. J was trimmed by 4 bases and V by 5 bases; bases with no gene match: 9. The CDR3 sequence is CASSPGTGIRNQPQHF. CDR3 DNA sequence: TGTGCCAGCAGTCCGGGGACAGGGATTAGGAATCAGCCCCAGCATTTT.

This clone was seen just once. The chain recombines TRBV7-2 with TRBJ1-1; tentatively, D is TRBD1 (5 bases). Germline V gene lookup returns CDR1 SGHTA and CDR2 FQGNSA. The CDR3 is made up of 15 amino acids. The V and J ends lost 1 base and 5 bases respectively, with 14 bases between them. The CDR3 sequence is CASSLGGGGKTEAFF. CDR3 bases: TGTGCCAGCAGCTTAGGGGGGGGTGGAAAAACTGAAGCTTTCTTT.

This clone appeared once. The same CDR3 is also encoded by other DNA sequences in this sample. The chain combines TRBV7-2 with TRBJ1-1; TRBD1 aligns across 7 bases. CDR3 length: 14 residues. The ends lost 5 bases at V and 1 base at J; junction bases unmatched: 4. Per the germline V gene, CDR1 is SGHTA and CDR2 is FQGNSA. The CDR3 protein is CASSPQGGNTEAFF. CDR3 DNA sequence: TGTGCCAGCAGCCCGCAGGGGGGGAACACTGAAGCTTTCTTT.

The genes are TRBV25-1 and TRBJ2-1, with 8 bases aligning to TRBD1. From germline, CDR1 is MGHDK and CDR2 SYGVNS. Trimming took 3 bases from V and 5 from J; bases not matched to a gene: 3. The CDR3 has 14 amino acids. The DNA for the CDR3 is TGTGCCAGCAGTGATTGGGACAGGAACAATGAGCAGTTCTTC. This gives the protein CASSDWDRNNEQFF.

V gene TRBV6-2 or TRBV6-3 combines with J gene TRBJ2-7; D remains unclear. From germline, CDR1 is MNHEY and CDR2 SVGEGT. V dropped 6 bases and J dropped 2 bases, with 11 bases sitting between them. CDR3 length: 13 residues. The CDR3 spells CASSLYVAYEQYF. In DNA form, the CDR3 reads TGTGCCAGCAGCCTCTACGTTGCCTACGAGCAGTACTTC.

This clone was observed a few times. V is TRBV30 and J is TRBJ2-7, with D tentatively TRBD2 (7 bases). Germline values: CDR1 GTSNPN, CDR2 SVGIG (reference sequence). The CDR3 extends over 15 amino acids. Trimming left V 3 bases short and J 5 bases short, with 20 bases between. The CDR3 DNA reads as TGTGCCTGGAGCCTACATTTAGGGGGGAGGGACGAGCAGTACTTC. Translated, it gives CAWSLHLGGRDEQYF. The full variable domain, in which reference TRBV30 and TRBJ2-7 provide the parts outside the CDR3, is SQTIHQWPATLVQPVGSPLSLECTVEGTSNPNLYWYRQAAGRGLQLLFYSVGIGQISSEVPQNLSASRPQDRQFILSSKKLLLSDSGFYLCAWSLHLGGRDEQYFGPGTRLTVT.